A selection of T cell receptor beta chains follows, all from one sample in a study of blood T cell repertoires in COVID-19. Sequencing was performed with immunoSEQ multiplex PCR; in TCRdb, only in-frame clones are kept and a portion is missing. Of roughly 100,000 clones in the sample, approximately 80% were seen once. Sequencing was carried out using peripheral blood. These receptors originate from a woman aged 55-75 years with acute or convalescent COVID-19. CDR3s include the opening cysteine and the closing phenylalanine or tryptophan. Each record gives: J gene, D gene, V gene, clone size, CDR3 DNA, CDR3 protein. D genes are given only for firm matches. Clone size is given for some rows only: seen once, a few or many times, or a class if the clone is expanded.

TRBJ2-7	-	TRBV2	few	TGTGCCAGCAGTGAATCCCAGGGGCTGGGCGAGCAGTACTTC	CASSESQGLGEQYF
TRBJ1-1	TRBD1	TRBV6-5	once	TGTGCCCCGATAGTCAGGGGGAAAAACACTGAAGCTTTCTTT	CAPIVRGKNTEAFF
TRBJ1-2	TRBD1	TRBV6-5	few	TGTGCCAGCAGTTACTCGATTGGGGACAGGGCGTATGGCTACACCTTC	CASSYSIGDRAYGYTF
TRBJ1-2	-	TRBV2	once	TGTGCCAGCAATCCCCGTGGGCGGGGGTATGGCTACACCTTC	CASNPRGRGYGYTF
TRBJ1-2	-	TRBV28	-	TGTGCCGGCAGGGCAGGGGACTATGGCTACACCTTC	CAGRAGDYGYTF
TRBJ1-1	-	TRBV7-2	-	TGTGCCAGCAGCCTCCGCCCTAAGGACATAGGAACAGGTGAAGCTTTCTTT	CASSLRPKDIGTGEAFF
TRBJ1-4	TRBD1	TRBV7-8	-	TGTGCCAGCAGCACGACAGGGGGCATAGTTAATGAAAAACTGTTTTTT	CASSTTGGIVNEKLFF
TRBJ2-1	TRBD1	TRBV19	-	TGTGCCAGTAGTCTACGACAGGGACGGAATGAGCAGTTCTTC	CASSLRQGRNEQFF
TRBJ2-5	TRBD2	TRBV19	-	TGTGCCAGTAGTATAATGTTCGGGACTAGCGGCCAAGAGACCCAGTACTTC	CASSIMFGTSGQETQYF
TRBJ2-1	-	TRBV5-1	-	TGCGCCAGCCGGAGGGGGGGACATGAGCAGTTCTTC	CASRRGGHEQFF
TRBJ2-1	TRBD2	TRBV10-2	-	TGCGCCAGCAGTGACCCAGGACTAGCGGGGGGGCCCAATGAGCAGTTCTTC	CASSDPGLAGGPNEQFF
TRBJ1-2	-	TRBV12-3/TRBV12-4	-	TGTGCCAGCAGTTTTCCGGATCTGAGGGGCTACACCTTC	CASSFPDLRGYTF
TRBJ1-6	-	TRBV20-1	-	TGCAGTGCTAGCACCGGGACAACAATTCTCTTT	CSASTGTTILF
TRBJ1-4	-	TRBV19	few	TGTGCCAGCCTCGGGGCCGGAGGGGCAACTAATGAAAAACTGTTTTTT	CASLGAGGATNEKLFF
TRBJ2-1	TRBD1	TRBV6-5	-	TGTGCCAGCAGTTTGAGGAGAGGGGGCCAGCATGAGCAGTTCTTC	CASSLRRGGQHEQFF
TRBJ2-1	TRBD1	TRBV14	-	TGTGCCAGCAGCCTGACAGGGTCCTACAATGAGCAGTTCTTC	CASSLTGSYNEQFF
TRBJ1-5	-	TRBV30	-	TGTGCCTGCGAAAGCTCAGGGCGAAATCAGCCCCAGCATTTT	CACESSGRNQPQHF
TRBJ2-2	-	TRBV9	-	TGTGCCAGCAGCGTCGGAGCGTCCTACACCGGGGAGCTGTTTTTT	CASSVGASYTGELFF
TRBJ1-1	TRBD1	TRBV6-6	-	TGTGCCAGCAGCCCTTTGGACAGGGGGAACACTGAAGCTTTCTTT	CASSPLDRGNTEAFF
TRBJ2-1	-	TRBV29-1	few	TGCAGCGTTTTCCTCGGTTCCTACAATGAGCAGTTCTTC	CSVFLGSYNEQFF
TRBJ2-7	TRBD2	TRBV28	-	TGTGCCAGCCTTAGGTCGGGGGGAACCTACGAGCAGTACTTC	CASLRSGGTYEQYF
TRBJ1-3	TRBD1	TRBV30	-	TGTGCCCGACAGGGGGCTACGGGAAACACCATATATTTT	CARQGATGNTIYF
TRBJ1-1	-	TRBV5-1	-	TGCGCCAGCAGCTTGGCCAGGGCAGGATACACTGAAGCTTTCTTT	CASSLARAGYTEAFF
TRBJ2-3	TRBD2	TRBV9	-	TGTGCCAGCAGCGCGGGACTAGCGGGGGCTTACACAGATACGCAGTATTTT	CASSAGLAGAYTDTQYF
TRBJ2-7	-	TRBV3-1/TRBV3-2	once	TGTGCCAGCAGGGCAGCGGGCGGGACGTACTACGAGCAGTACTTC	CASRAAGGTYYEQYF
TRBJ2-5	-	TRBV5-8	-	TGTGCCAGCAGCTTGGGTTCAGGGCAAGAGACCCAGTACTTC	CASSLGSGQETQYF
TRBJ1-2	-	TRBV28	-	TGTGCCAGCAGTTTCAACCAGGGGATAAACTATGGCTACACCTTC	CASSFNQGINYGYTF
TRBJ2-7	TRBD2	TRBV20-1	-	TGCAGTGCCCCGGGGGGTTACGAGCAGTACTTC	CSAPGGYEQYF
TRBJ1-1	-	TRBV18	-	TGTGCCAGCTCACCTCAGGGGAACACTGAAGCTTTCTTT	CASSPQGNTEAFF
TRBJ2-7	TRBD1	TRBV19	-	TGTGCCACCGCGGACAGGGGGCGGTACGAGCAGTACTTC	CATADRGRYEQYF
TRBJ2-7	TRBD1	TRBV29-1	once	TGCAGCGCTGAGGGACAGGGGGCGGACGAGCAGTACTTC	CSAEGQGADEQYF
TRBJ1-4	TRBD1	TRBV25-1	-	TGTGCCAGCAGTGAGAACAGGGGTGTAGGTGAAAAACTGTTTTTT	CASSENRGVGEKLFF
TRBJ1-2	TRBD1	TRBV6-1	-	TGTGCCAGCAGTGAAGCCCACAGGGGCCCCTATGGCTACACCTTC	CASSEAHRGPYGYTF
TRBJ1-4	TRBD1	TRBV2	-	TGTGCCAGCAGTGACGCGGTCGTTCAGGGGGCGGTTGAAAAACTGTTTTTT	CASSDAVVQGAVEKLFF
TRBJ1-4	TRBD1	TRBV9	-	TGTGCCAGCAGCGTACAGGGGGTAGTTGGTGAAAAACTGTTTTTT	CASSVQGVVGEKLFF
TRBJ1-2	-	TRBV28	-	TGTGCCAGCGCCTCCCCTCCTGGGGCCCGAATCTATGGCTACACCTTC	CASASPPGARIYGYTF
TRBJ1-1	-	TRBV18	-	TGTGCCAGCTCAGGACAGACGGGAGAAGCTTTCTTT	CASSGQTGEAFF
TRBJ1-6	TRBD1	TRBV29-1	-	TGCAGCGTGGGAGAGGGGGCCGGGGATTCACCCCTCCACTTT	CSVGEGAGDSPLHF
TRBJ1-3	-	TRBV2	-	TGTGCCAGCAGTATAGAGGCGGGGGGCGGACGAAACACCATATATTTT	CASSIEAGGGRNTIYF
TRBJ1-6	-	TRBV7-8	-	TGTGCCAGCAGCTTAGCTAACAGCAATTCACCCCTCCACTTT	CASSLANSNSPLHF
TRBJ2-2	TRBD2	TRBV5-1	-	TGCGCCAGCAAAACTAGCGGGGACGGGACTGACACCGGGGAGCTGTTTTTT	CASKTSGDGTDTGELFF
TRBJ1-5	TRBD1	TRBV11-3	-	TGTGCCAGCAGCTTCGCAGGGGGGACAGGGGTTAGCAATCAGCCCCAGCATTTT	CASSFAGGTGVSNQPQHF
TRBJ2-1	-	TRBV5-1	-	TGCGCCAGCAGCTTGGCCCTCGTGAGGGGGGGGAATGAGCAGTTCTTC	CASSLALVRGGNEQFF